These 24 T cell receptor beta chains were sequenced from one sample in a study of T cell responses to AZD1222 COVID-19 vaccine. The table came from immunoSEQ multiplex PCR; TCRdb's copy has only in-frame clones and leaves some out. The sample contains roughly 120,000 clones, 80% to 85% of which appear only once. The sequenced sample was peripheral blood, obtained on day 0 of AZD1222 vaccination. These receptors were collected from an adult in good health.

The chain has TRBV6-5 and TRBJ2-1, with D maybe TRBD2 (5 bases). The CDR3 is made up of 15 amino acids. V gave up 0 bases and J gave up 4 bases, with 10 bases separating them. Germline lookup yields CDR1 MNHEY and CDR2 SVGAGI. The CDR3 region has the DNA TGTGCCAGCAGTTACTCGAATAGCGCTTACAATGAGCAGTTCTTC. It is translated as CASSYSNSAYNEQFF.

The chain combines TRBV11-2 with TRBJ1-5; D not certain. The germline V gene has CDR1 SGHAT and CDR2 FQNNGV. Trimming left V 0 bases short and J 2 bases short, with 5 bases between. The CDR3 is 14 residues long. The CDR3 sequence: CASSLDQGNQPQHF. The CDR3 nucleotides are TGTGCCAGCAGCTTAGATCAGGGCAATCAGCCCCAGCATTTT.

This clone was detected once. V and J are TRBV7-9 and TRBJ1-2, with D perhaps TRBD1 (5 bases). Trimming shortened V by 5 bases and J by 3 bases, and 22 bases separated the two germline ends. CDR3 length: 17 residues. The germline CDR1 and CDR2 sequences are SEHNR and FQNEAQ (reference sequence). CDR3 coding DNA: TGTGCCAGCAGCCCGCCGGAGGGGCACCCCAGGGACTATGGCTACACCTTC. Translating it yields CASSPPEGHPRDYGYTF.

The genes are TRBV2 and TRBJ2-5; TRBD1 might be the D (6 bases). Per the germline V gene, CDR1 is SNHLY and CDR2 is FYNNEI. V shed 0 bases and J shed 2 bases, with 10 bases lying between them. CDR3 length: 15 residues. The CDR3, as DNA: TGTGCCAGCAGTGAAGCACAGGGTTTGCAAGAGACCCAGTACTTC. Translated, it gives CASSEAQGLQETQYF.

The chain joins TRBV7-8 to TRBJ2-7; 7 bases are a match to TRBD1. The CDR3 runs 15 residues. The germline V gene has CDR1 SGHVS and CDR2 FQNEAQ. V shed 5 bases, J shed 9 bases, and the junction held 16 bases outside the gene matches. The CDR3 sequence: CASSPEQGTSSRQYF. The CDR3 nucleotides are TGTGCCAGCAGCCCCGAACAGGGGACCTCGTCCCGGCAGTACTTC.

In this sample, this clone turned up a few times. The genes are TRBV28 and TRBJ1-5, with 9 bases lining up with TRBD1. The CDR3 length is 16 residues. V shed 4 bases and J 4 bases; nucleotides not matched to a gene: 8. Germline CDR1 is MDHEN and CDR2 is SYDVKM. CDR3 residues: CASSWETGGSNQPQHF. Written as DNA, the CDR3 is TGTGCCAGCAGTTGGGAGACAGGGGGGTCGAATCAGCCCCAGCATTTT.

In its sample, this clone was seen once. V is TRBV9 and J is TRBJ1-2; possible D gene TRBD1, 6 bases. Per germline, CDR1 SGDLS and CDR2 YYNGEE. V was clipped by 5 bases and J by 8 bases, with 16 bases between them. The CDR3 length is 13 residues. The CDR3 protein is CASSVTGTNGYTF. The CDR3 nucleotides are TGTGCCAGCAGTGTCACAGGGACGAACGGCTACACCTTC.

The chain combines TRBV5-8 with TRBJ1-2; the D is unclear. The CDR3 length is 14 residues. Germline V gene lookup returns CDR1 SGHTS and CDR2 YDEGEE. The V end was cut by 4 bases, the J end by 4 bases, with 14 bases between. The CDR3 loop is CASSRGLDGYGYTF. CDR3 nucleotides: TGTGCCAGCAGCCGAGGACTGGACGGCTATGGCTACACCTTC. Based on the CDR3 plus reference TRBV5-8 and TRBJ1-2, the full variable domain is EAGVTQSPTHLIKTRGQQATLRCSPISGHTSVYWYQQALGLGLQFLLWYDEGEERNRGNFPPRFSGRQFPNYSSELNVNALELEDSALYLCASSRGLDGYGYTFGSGTRLTVV.

V and J are TRBV5-1 and TRBJ2-7; possibly TRBD1 or TRBD2 for D (5 bases each). Trimming shortened V by 0 bases and J by 6 bases, and 10 bases separated the two germline ends. Germline V gene sequence: CDR1 SGHRS, CDR2 YFSETQ. CDR3 length: 13 residues. The chain's CDR3 is CASSLEAGTEQYF. The CDR3, as DNA: TGCGCCAGCAGCTTGGAGGCTGGGACCGAGCAGTACTTC.

The CDR3 loop is CASSEAQNTEAFF. Written as DNA, the CDR3 is TGTGCCAGCAGTGAGGCACAGAACACTGAAGCTTTCTTT. The V call is TRBV2, the J call TRBJ1-1; D unclear. Germline-derived CDR1 and CDR2 are SNHLY and FYNNEI. Trimming removed 3 bases from V and 1 base from J, with 6 bases in between. The length of the CDR3 is 13 residues.

The chain employs TRBV7-9 and TRBJ1-1, with no clear D. The ends were cut back, 5 bases at V and 5 bases at J, with 12 bases in the middle. The CDR3 contains 13 residues. Germline V gene data show CDR1 as SEHNR and CDR2 as FQNEAQ (reference sequence). CDR3 in DNA: TGTGCCAGCAGCCTAGACAAGTTTACTGAAGCTTTCTTT. It is translated as CASSLDKFTEAFF.

This clone was detected a few times. This chain links TRBV6-2 or TRBV6-3 with TRBJ2-7, with D perhaps TRBD2 (5 bases). The CDR3 consists of 15 residues. Germline V gene lookup returns CDR1 MNHEY and CDR2 SVGEGT. V was clipped by 6 bases and J by 6 bases, with 21 bases between them. CDR3 sequence (DNA): TGTGCCAGCAGCGATATACGGGAAATATCCGGCGAGCAGTACTTC. It specifies CASSDIREISGEQYF.

The sample holds a few counts of this clone. The chain links TRBV6-6 to TRBJ1-1, with 8 bases that match TRBD1. The CDR3 is 13 residues long. CDR1 MNHNY and CDR2 SVGAGI come from the germline V gene (reference sequence). The ends lost 6 bases at V and 4 bases at J; junction bases unmatched: 4. DNA for the CDR3: TGTGCCAGCAGCGAACAGGGGGTCACTGAAGCTTTCTTT. Its protein product is CASSEQGVTEAFF.

The chain has TRBV7-2 and TRBJ1-6; 7 bases agree with TRBD1. This CDR3 comprises 13 residues. V was pared by 10 bases and J by 7 bases, with 7 bases of the junction left unmatched. Germline V lookup: CDR1 SGHTA, CDR2 FQGNSA. Here the CDR3 reads CATGTDQNSPLHF. The CDR3 nucleotides read TGTGCCACAGGGACAGATCAAAATTCACCCCTCCACTTT.

This clone was observed once. J is TRBJ1-4 and V is TRBV5-1; no clear D gene. Per germline, CDR1 SGHRS and CDR2 YFSETQ. This CDR3 spans 15 amino acids. With 1 base removed from V and 8 bases from J, the gap between germline ends came to 15 bases. The CDR3 here is CASSLSGQMAEKLFF. The CDR3, as DNA: TGCGCCAGCAGCTTGTCCGGGCAGATGGCCGAAAAACTGTTTTTT.

This clone occurred a few times. The gene calls are TRBV9 and TRBJ2-3, with no clear D. Trimming stripped 0 bases from V and 1 base from J, with 6 bases between. The germline CDR1 and CDR2 sequences are SGDLS and YYNGEE. The CDR3 sequence is 14 residues long. Here the CDR3 reads CASSVEPRTDTQYF. The CDR3, as DNA: TGTGCCAGCAGCGTAGAGCCCCGCACAGATACGCAGTATTTT.

The V call is TRBV28, the J call TRBJ2-3; 8 bases match TRBD1. Looked up from germline, CDR1 is MDHEN and CDR2 is SYDVKM. The trim removed 5 bases at V and 1 base at J, leaving 2 bases unmatched. The CDR3 runs 14 residues. CDR3 loop: CASSQGAGTDTQYF. In DNA form, the CDR3 reads TGTGCCAGCAGTCAGGGGGCGGGCACAGATACGCAGTATTTT.

This clone occurred a few times. The rearrangement links TRBV7-8 to TRBJ1-2, with TRBD1 identical over 7 bases. Germline lookup yields CDR1 SGHVS and CDR2 FQNEAQ. This CDR3 contains 17 residues. Unmatched junction bases numbered 8, after V lost 1 base and J lost 0 bases. In nucleotides, the CDR3 is TGTGCCAGCAGCTTAGAAACGCAGGGGGAGACTAACTATGGCTACACCTTC. This gives the protein CASSLETQGETNYGYTF.

This clone occurred a few times. The chain recombines TRBV6-5 with TRBJ1-5; D is uncertain. The CDR3 sequence is 14 residues long. Trimming left V 5 bases short and J 3 bases short, with 11 bases between. Germline loops: CDR1 MNHEY, CDR2 SVGAGI. CDR3 sequence (DNA): TGTGCCAGCAGTCCCCCTTATGACAATCAGCCCCAGCATTTT. Protein product: CASSPPYDNQPQHF.

This sequence joins TRBV6-1 and TRBJ2-1, with 11 bases aligning to TRBD2. V lost 4 bases to trimming and J lost 4 bases; unmatched junction nucleotides: 6. CDR3 length: 16 amino acids. In germline, CDR1 is MNHNS, CDR2 SASEGT. CDR3: CASSGSGGVSYNEQFF. The DNA for the CDR3 is TGTGCCAGCAGTGGTAGCGGGGGGGTATCTTACAATGAGCAGTTCTTC.

V and J are TRBV6-6 and TRBJ2-6, with unresolved D. Germline V gives CDR1 MNHNY, CDR2 SVGAGI (reference sequence). V was clipped by 5 bases and J by 0 bases, with 5 bases between them. The CDR3 extends over 14 amino acids. CDR3: CASSAPSGANVLTF. Here the CDR3 DNA reads TGTGCCAGCAGTGCCCCCTCTGGGGCCAACGTCCTGACTTTC.

The chain has TRBV6-5 and TRBJ1-5; possible D gene TRBD1, 6 bases. Germline V gene sequence: CDR1 MNHEY, CDR2 SVGAGI. The CDR3 extends over 13 amino acids. Trimming cost V 7 bases and J 5 bases, with 12 bases left between them. Here the CDR3 DNA reads TGTGCCAGCAACTTACAGGGTGATCAGCCCCAGCATTTT. It translates to CASNLQGDQPQHF.

The chain carries TRBV7-3 and TRBJ2-7; 10 nucleotides align to TRBD2. J was trimmed by 6 bases and V by 2 bases; bases with no gene match: 7. This CDR3 region has 15 residues. CDR1 and CDR2 (germline): SGHTA, FQGTGA. CDR3 sequence reads: CASSLGLAGVGEQYF. The CDR3 nucleotides are TGTGCCAGCAGCTTAGGGCTAGCGGGAGTAGGCGAGCAGTACTTC.

The chain joins TRBV24-1 to TRBJ2-2; 7 nucleotides match TRBD1. Germline CDR1 is KGHDR and CDR2 is SFDVKD. This CDR3 comprises 15 residues. Unmatched junction bases numbered 7, after V lost 6 bases and J lost 4 bases. Written as DNA, the CDR3 is TGTGCCACCAGTATCGCAGGACAGGCCACCGGGGAGCTGTTTTTT. It yields the protein CATSIAGQATGELFF.